A single TCR beta chain is shown here with its context. Its antigen is unknown. A much larger clonotype is one base distant, so this may be a read error. The conserved phenylalanine or tryptophan normally closing the CDR3 is absent here, so this likely arose from a read error. The data are from a study of tumor and adjacent non-tumor tissue in lung cancer. In the study overall: There were 12 adenocarcinoma, a couple of squamous cell carcinoma and 1 small cell lung cancer cases. General study points: Significantly higher TCR diversity was found in tumor than normal lung. In normal lung, the top 100 clones were significantly more dominant than in tumor. Higher tumor TCR diversity was associated with shorter survival.

No cell sorting was done before RNA was extracted from the tissue. A modified ARM-PCR protocol with three rounds of nested PCR amplified TCRbeta. TCRdb fed the multiplex PCR reads into MiXCR, producing one record per CDR3 protein. Among approximately 130,000 distinct CDR3 sequences, over 65% were seen once, and the ten largest hold around 13%. CDR1 is DFQATT, CDR2 SNEGSKA, per germline (reference sequence). Trimming took off 3 bases at V and 1 base at J, with 9 bases between the two ends. The CDR3 contains 13 residues. The clonotype comes from a young man with non-small cell lung cancer. Material: lung tumor tissue. The chain carries TRBV20-1 and TRBJ1-1, with D perhaps TRBD1 (6 bases). The CDR3 reads CSARDSPNTEAFI. The DNA of the CDR3 is TGCAGTGCTAGGGACAGCCCGAACACTGAAGCTTTCATT.